The TCR beta chain described here comes from a study of T cells expressing NK-cell markers. The CDR3 consists of 14 residues. Germline-derived CDR1 and CDR2 are SQVTM and ANQGSEA. Each CDR3 protein gets one entry in TCRdb, which reprocessed the 5' RACE reads and gives no DNA. The sample has roughly 430,000 distinct CDR3 sequences, and its top ten clones hold under 7.5%. The receptor comes from a woman between 18 and 75 years old in good health. Sequenced: blood T cells: a sorted CD56 or NKG2C T cell subset, CD4+ or CD8+ T cells, or bulk PBMC T cells (not recorded which). This chain uses TRBV29-1 with TRBJ2-1; absent DNA, TCRdb's TRBD2 call cannot be checked. The CDR3 here is CSVEELASGDEQFF.